The TCR beta chain described here comes from a study of cytomegalovirus exposure and HLA in healthy donors. Researchers ran the PCR with 60 Vbeta and 13 Jbeta primers. Sequenced by immunoSEQ multiplex PCR; TCRdb stores in-frame clones only, minus some. The repertoire consists of roughly 100,000 clones, with roughly four fifths occurring once and the leading ten covering under 1.5%. Study findings and constraints: For most TCR beta V segments, an earlier analysis put the productive rate at about 87% or about 30% of the time.

As regards this clone: Antigen: not known.

The TCR sequence derives from a man aged 35 to 55 in good health and CMV-seronegative. The specimen sequenced was PBMCs.

DNA for the CDR3: TGCGCCAGCAGCTTGGTGAGGAACACCGGGGAGCTGTTTTTT. Its translation: CASSLVRNTGELFF. The V call is TRBV5-1, the J call TRBJ2-2; D is unclear. The CDR3 runs 14 residues. V lost 0 bases and J 1 base, leaving 4 bases between the germline ends. The V gene's germline CDR1 is SGHRS and CDR2 YFSETQ.